This T cell receptor beta chain was identified in a study of PD-1 blockade in classical Hodgkin lymphoma. As for time point: cycle 4 day 1 (C4D1), after less than 7 weeks of nivolumab. Each patient relapsed following autologous stem cell transplantation, and prior brentuximab vedotin exposure differed. Germline V gene data show CDR1 as MNHNY and CDR2 as SVGAGI (reference sequence). The V and J ends lost 11 bases and 3 bases respectively, with 20 bases between them. CDR3 length equals 16 residues. Using immunoSEQ multiplex PCR, the repertoire was profiled, and TCRdb retains in-frame clones only, with some absent. The table shows about 44,000 clones, with around 64% occurring only once.

This sequence joins TRBV6-6 and TRBJ1-6, with a tentative D call TRBD1 (5 bases). The sample consisted of peripheral blood mononuclear cells (PBMCs), taken before the fourth cycle of nivolumab. The receptor was isolated from a human donor with classical Hodgkin lymphoma. The CDR3 is CAAAGGEGNYNSPLHF. The DNA for the CDR3 is TGTGCCGCAGCGGGAGGGGAAGGGAACTATAATTCACCCCTCCACTTT.